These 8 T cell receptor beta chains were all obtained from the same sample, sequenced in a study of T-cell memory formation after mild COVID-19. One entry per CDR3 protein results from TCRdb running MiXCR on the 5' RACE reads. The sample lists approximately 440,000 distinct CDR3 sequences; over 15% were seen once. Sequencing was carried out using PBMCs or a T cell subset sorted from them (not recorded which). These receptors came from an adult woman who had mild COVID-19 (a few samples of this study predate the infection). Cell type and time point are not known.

In DNA, the CDR3 is TGTGCCATCAGTGATTCCGGGGGAAATGAAAAACTGTTTTTT. It is translated as CAISDSGGNEKLFF. The chain uses TRBV10-3 and TRBJ1-4, with a weak D call TRBD1 (5 bases). V lost 3 bases to trimming and J lost 5 bases, with 10 bases between them. There are 14 residues in the CDR3. The V gene's germline CDR1 is ENHRY and CDR2 SYGVKD.

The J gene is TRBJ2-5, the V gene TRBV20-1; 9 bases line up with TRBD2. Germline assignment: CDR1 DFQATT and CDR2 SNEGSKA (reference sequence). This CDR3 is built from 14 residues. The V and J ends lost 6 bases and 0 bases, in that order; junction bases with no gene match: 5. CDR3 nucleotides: TGCAGTGCCCACGCGGGAGGGTACCAAGAGACCCAGTACTTC. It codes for CSAHAGGYQETQYF.

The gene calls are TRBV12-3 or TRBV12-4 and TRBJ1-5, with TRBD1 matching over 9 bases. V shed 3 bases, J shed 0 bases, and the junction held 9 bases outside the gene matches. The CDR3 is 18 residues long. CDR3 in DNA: TGTGCCAGCAGTTTTGGACAGGGGATACACTATAGCAATCAGCCCCAGCATTTT. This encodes CASSFGQGIHYSNQPQHF.

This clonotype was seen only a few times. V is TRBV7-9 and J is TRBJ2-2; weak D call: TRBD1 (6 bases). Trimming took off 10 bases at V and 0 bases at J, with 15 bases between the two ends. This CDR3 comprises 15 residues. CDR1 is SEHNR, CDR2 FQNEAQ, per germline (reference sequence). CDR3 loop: CAIAQGIANTGELFF. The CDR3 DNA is TGTGCCATTGCCCAGGGGATAGCGAACACCGGGGAGCTGTTTTTT.

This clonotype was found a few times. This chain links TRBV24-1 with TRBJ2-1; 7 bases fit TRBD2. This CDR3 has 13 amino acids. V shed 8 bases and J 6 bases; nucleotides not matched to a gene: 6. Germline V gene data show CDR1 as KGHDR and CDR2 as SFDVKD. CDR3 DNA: TGTGCCACCACCCCGGGAGGTTCCAATGAGCAGTTCTTC. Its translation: CATTPGGSNEQFF.

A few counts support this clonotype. CDR3 loop: CAPETRQYF. DNA of the CDR3: TGTGCCCCGGAGACCCGGCAGTACTTC. The chain couples TRBV21-1 to TRBJ2-7. TRBV21-1 is described as a pseudogene. The CDR3 length is 9 residues.

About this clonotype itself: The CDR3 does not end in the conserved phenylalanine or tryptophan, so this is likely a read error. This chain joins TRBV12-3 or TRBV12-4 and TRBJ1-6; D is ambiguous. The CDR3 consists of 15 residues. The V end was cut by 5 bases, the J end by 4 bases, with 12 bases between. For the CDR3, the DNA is TGTGCCAGCAGTCTCGAGGGCTCTTATAATTCACCCCTCCACTGT. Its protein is CASSLEGSYNSPLHC.

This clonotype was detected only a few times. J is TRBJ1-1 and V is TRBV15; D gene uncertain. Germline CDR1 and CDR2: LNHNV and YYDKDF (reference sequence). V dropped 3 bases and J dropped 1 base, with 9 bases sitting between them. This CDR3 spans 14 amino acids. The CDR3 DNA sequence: TGTGCCACCAGCAGCCAACTCACGAACACTGAAGCTTTCTTT. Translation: CATSSQLTNTEAFF.